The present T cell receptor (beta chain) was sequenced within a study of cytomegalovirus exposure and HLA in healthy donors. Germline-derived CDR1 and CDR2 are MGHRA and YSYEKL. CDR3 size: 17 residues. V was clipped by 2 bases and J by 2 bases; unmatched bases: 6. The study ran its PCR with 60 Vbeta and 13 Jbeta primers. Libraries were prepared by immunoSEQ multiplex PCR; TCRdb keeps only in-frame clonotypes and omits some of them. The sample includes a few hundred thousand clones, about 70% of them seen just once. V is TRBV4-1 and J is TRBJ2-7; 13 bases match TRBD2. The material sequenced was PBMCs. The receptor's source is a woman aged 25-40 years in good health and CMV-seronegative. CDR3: CASSQTGTSGTPYEQYF. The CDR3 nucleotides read TGCGCCAGCAGCCAAACCGGGACTAGCGGGACTCCCTACGAGCAGTACTTC.